The 20 T cell receptor beta chains given below trace back to one sample, sequenced in a study of blood T cell repertoires in COVID-19. Produced via immunoSEQ multiplex PCR; TCRdb's table is partial and in-frame only. The sample lists over 250,000 clones, roughly 90% seen once, with approximately 2.2% in the top ten. The sequenced sample was peripheral blood. The origin of the receptors is a man over 45 with acute or convalescent COVID-19.

In this sample, this clone turned up a few times. The rearrangement links TRBV12-3 or TRBV12-4 to TRBJ1-3, with a tentative D call TRBD1 (6 bases). The CDR3 spans 13 residues. V dropped 5 bases and J dropped 5 bases, with 10 bases sitting between them. CDR3 amino acids: CASSGGARNTIYF. For the CDR3, the DNA is TGTGCCAGCAGTGGGGGGGCTCGAAACACCATATATTTT.

V usage is TRBV5-6 and J usage is TRBJ2-7, with 11 nucleotides matching TRBD2. The germline CDR1 and CDR2 sequences are SGHDT and YYEEEE. The CDR3 is 15 amino acids. V dropped 0 bases and J dropped 3; count of bases not matched to a gene: 2. CDR3 bases: TGTGCCAGCAGCTTGGCCCTAGCGGGAGGCTACGAGCAGTACTTC. This gives the protein CASSLALAGGYEQYF. The full variable domain, its missing parts supplied by reference TRBV5-6 and TRBJ2-7, is DAGVTQSPTHLIKTRGQQVTLRCSPKSGHDTVSWYQQALGQGPQFIFQYYEEEERQRGNFPDRFSGHQFPNYSSELNVNALLLGDSALYLCASSLALAGGYEQYFGPGTRLTVT.

The gene calls are TRBV7-6 and TRBJ2-2; 13 nucleotides match TRBD2. Trimming removed 3 bases from V and 5 bases from J; junction bases left unmatched: 3. This CDR3 spans 16 amino acids. CDR1 and CDR2 from the germline V gene are SGHVS and FNYEAQ. The CDR3 DNA is TGTGCCAGCAGCTTTCGACTAGCGGGGGGTACCGGGGAGCTGTTTTTT. Protein sequence: CASSFRLAGGTGELFF.

The rearrangement joins TRBV6-2 or TRBV6-3 to TRBJ2-7; D is possibly TRBD2 (6 bases). The ends were cut back, 2 bases at V and 2 bases at J, with 13 bases in the middle. In germline, CDR1 is MNHEY, CDR2 SVGEGT. CDR3 length: 15 residues. DNA for the CDR3: TGTGCCAGCAGTTACGCGGGCAGGGAGGCCTACGAGCAGTACTTC. Translation: CASSYAGREAYEQYF.

In this sample, this clone turned up a few times. J is TRBJ1-2 and V is TRBV14, with D tentatively TRBD1 (6 bases). The CDR3 is 14 residues long. Trimming removed 6 bases at V and 7 bases at J, with 18 bases between. The germline V gene encodes CDR1 SGHDN and CDR2 FVKESK. The CDR3 coding sequence is TGTGCCAGCAGTTCCCGCGGGGGCTCATTTGGCTACACCTTC. Its translation is CASSSRGGSFGYTF.

The chain recombines TRBV4-1 with TRBJ2-1; 11 nucleotides agree with TRBD2. The CDR3 loop spans 15 amino acids. V lost 1 base, J lost 5 bases, and 1 base stayed unmatched. Germline assignment: CDR1 MGHRA and CDR2 YSYEKL. The DNA for the CDR3 is TGCGCCAGCAGCCAAGCTAGCGGGGGGAACAATGAGCAGTTCTTC. Translating gives CASSQASGGNNEQFF.

The CDR3: CASSRYNVLTF. The DNA of the CDR3 is TGTGCCAGCAGTCGTTACAACGTCCTGACTTTC. The rearrangement uses TRBV9 and TRBJ2-6; D is unclear. The length of the CDR3 is 11 residues. Trimming stripped 5 bases from V and 9 bases from J, with 6 bases between. Germline loops: CDR1 SGDLS, CDR2 YYNGEE.

The CDR3 DNA reads as TGTGCCAGCAGTTTCCCGGGAGCCTCTAGCACAGATACGCAGTATTTT. Encoded protein: CASSFPGASSTDTQYF. The chain uses TRBV6-5 and TRBJ2-3; tentative D call: TRBD2 (6 bases). The CDR3 has 16 amino acids. Germline CDR1 is MNHEY and CDR2 is SVGAGI. The V end lost 4 bases, the J end lost 0 bases, and 14 bases lay between the germline ends.

A single count supports this clone. The rearrangement joins TRBV3-1 (or the pseudogene TRBV3-2) to TRBJ1-1; D possibly corresponds to TRBD1 (6 bases). V lost 5 bases, J lost 4 bases, and 14 bases lay in between. CDR3 length: 14 amino acids. Germline CDR1 and CDR2: LGHDT and YNNKEL (reference sequence). The CDR3: CASSELGGLTEAFF. The CDR3 DNA reads TGTGCCAGCAGCGAATTGGGGGGGCTCACTGAAGCTTTCTTT.

To note about this clone: This specimen includes other DNA sequences encoding the same CDR3. This chain joins TRBV12-3 or TRBV12-4 and TRBJ2-5; weak D call: TRBD2 (6 bases). This CDR3 has 13 residues. The ends were cut back, 3 bases at V and 5 bases at J, with 10 bases in the middle. The CDR3 DNA sequence: TGTGCCAGCAGTTTGGCAGGAGGGGAGACCCAGTACTTC. Translating it yields CASSLAGGETQYF.

V and J are TRBV3-1 (or the pseudogene TRBV3-2) and TRBJ2-1; D uncertain. CDR1 is LGHDT and CDR2 is YNNKEL in the germline V gene (reference sequence). V was pared by 0 bases and J by 9 bases, with 9 bases between. The CDR3 length is 13 residues. The CDR3 reads CASSQDRLGEQFF. The CDR3 DNA sequence: TGTGCCAGCAGCCAAGACCGACTCGGTGAGCAGTTCTTC.

This chain links TRBV27 with TRBJ2-7; D possibly corresponds to TRBD1 (6 bases). CDR1 is MNHEY and CDR2 is SMNVEV in the germline V gene (reference sequence). The CDR3 has 16 residues. Deletions cut 0 bases from V and 1 base from J, with 13 bases between. This chain's CDR3 is CASSLSPRGYSYEQYF. Here the CDR3 DNA reads TGTGCCAGCAGTTTATCTCCGAGGGGGTATTCCTACGAGCAGTACTTC.

This clone appeared once. The chain couples TRBV2 to TRBJ1-5; no reliable D call. This CDR3 region has 14 residues. Trimming stripped 6 bases from V and 0 bases from J, with 9 bases between. CDR1 SNHLY and CDR2 FYNNEI come from the germline V gene. The DNA for the CDR3 is TGTGCCAGCAGCGATAACTATAGCAATCAGCCCCAGCATTTT. Protein sequence: CASSDNYSNQPQHF.

The chain recombines TRBV14 with TRBJ1-1; D is possibly TRBD1 (5 bases). CDR1 and CDR2 from the germline V gene are SGHDN and FVKESK. Trimming took off 4 bases at V and 6 bases at J, with 12 bases between the two ends. The CDR3 consists of 13 residues. CDR3 amino acids: CASSRQWTSEAFF. Written as DNA, the CDR3 is TGTGCCAGCAGCCGGCAATGGACATCTGAAGCTTTCTTT. The full variable domain, with the rest looked up from reference TRBV14 and TRBJ1-1, is EAGVTQFPSHSVIEKGQTVTLRCDPISGHDNLYWYRRVMGKEIKFLLHFVKESKQDESGMPNNRFLAERTGGTYSTLKVQPAELEDSGVYFCASSRQWTSEAFFGQGTRLTVV.

This rearrangement joins TRBV30 to TRBJ1-4, with a possible D match to TRBD1 (6 bases). The germline V gene encodes CDR1 GTSNPN and CDR2 SVGIG (reference sequence). The V gene lost 5 bases and the J gene lost 14 bases, with 15 bases spanning the gap. The CDR3 loop spans 11 amino acids. CDR3 amino acids: CAWGDRLRLFF. In nucleotides, the CDR3 is TGTGCCTGGGGAGACAGGTTGAGGCTGTTTTTT.

The chain recombines TRBV5-1 with TRBJ1-4; 9 bases agree with TRBD1. The CDR3 length is 14 residues. J gave up 7 bases and V 3 bases, and 4 bases lay outside the gene matches. Germline-derived CDR1 and CDR2 are SGHRS and YFSETQ. CDR3 protein: CASSSQDRGEKLFF. As DNA, the CDR3 is TGCGCCAGCAGCTCCCAGGACAGGGGTGAAAAACTGTTTTTT.

The gene calls are TRBV7-2 and TRBJ2-3; D uncertain. The CDR3 loop spans 15 amino acids. Trimming removed 1 base from V and 3 bases from J, with 11 bases in between. Germline loops: CDR1 SGHTA, CDR2 FQGNSA. As DNA, the CDR3 is TGTGCCAGCAGCTTAGTGGCTAGTGATACAGATACGCAGTATTTT. Its protein product is CASSLVASDTDTQYF. Full variable domain (remainder filled in from reference TRBV7-2 and TRBJ2-3): GAGVSQSPSNKVTEKGKDVELRCDPISGHTALYWYRQSLGQGLEFLIYFQGNSAPDKSGLPSDRFSAERTGGSVSTLTIQRTQQEDSAVYLCASSLVASDTDTQYFGPGTRLTVL.

The chain couples TRBV7-8 to TRBJ2-7; tentative D call: TRBD2 (6 bases). The germline V gene encodes CDR1 SGHVS and CDR2 FQNEAQ. The CDR3 is 12 amino acids. V lost 5 bases to trimming and J lost 4 bases, with 9 bases between them. CDR3 in DNA: TGTGCCAGCAGCCAGACTAGTTACGAGCAGTACTTC. This translates into CASSQTSYEQYF.

The chain combines TRBV5-5 with TRBJ2-1, with 8 bases that match TRBD2. This CDR3 region has 14 residues. Germline V gives CDR1 SGHKS, CDR2 YYEKEE (reference sequence). The junction had 4 bases not matched to a gene; V was cut back by 2 bases and J by 6 bases. Written as DNA, the CDR3 is TGTGCCAGCAGCTTCTACGGGGGGGCCAATGAGCAGTTCTTC. Translated, it gives CASSFYGGANEQFF. Full variable domain (remainder filled in from reference TRBV5-5 and TRBJ2-1): DAGVTQSPTHLIKTRGQQVTLRCSPISGHKSVSWYQQVLGQGPQFIFQYYEKEERGRGNFPDRFSARQFPNYSSELNVNALLLGDSALYLCASSFYGGANEQFFGPGTRLTVL.

The CDR3 loop reads CASSQTGETQHF. The CDR3 region has the DNA TGTGCCAGCAGTCAGACAGGGGAGACCCAGCATTTT. This chain links TRBV3-1 (or the pseudogene TRBV3-2) with TRBJ1-5; 8 positions match TRBD1. The CDR3 is made up of 12 amino acids. V gave up 6 bases and J gave up 11 bases; unmatched junction bases: 6. CDR1 and CDR2 from the germline V gene are LGHDT and YNNKEL (reference sequence).